This is a list of T cell receptor beta chains from one sample in a study of OX40 agonist ivuxolimab in advanced cancers. Measured with immunoSEQ multiplex PCR; TCRdb has only the in-frame clones, and not every one. The table has 130,000 or so clones, approximately 92% seen once. Sequenced material: CD4+ or CD8+ T cells sorted from blood, taken in a trial of the OX40 agonist ivuxolimab. The receptor set was obtained from an adult with an advanced solid tumor such as melanoma, head and neck, liver or kidney cancer. Each CDR3 is given with its conserved first and last residue. A D gene is named only where the DNA matches it firmly. Only part of the rows carry a size: once, few, many, or a class if the clone is expanded.

d_gene: TRBD2; v_gene: TRBV19; abundance: NA; j_gene: TRBJ2-1; CDR3aa: CASSRLAGGRSYNEQFF; CDR3nt: TGTGCCAGTAGTCGGCTAGCGGGAGGGAGGTCCTACAATGAGCAGTTCTTC
d_gene: NA; v_gene: TRBV9; abundance: NA; j_gene: TRBJ2-3; CDR3aa: CASSGYGRGTDTQYF; CDR3nt: TGTGCCAGCAGCGGATACGGACGGGGCACAGATACGCAGTATTTT
d_gene: NA; v_gene: TRBV18; abundance: NA; j_gene: TRBJ2-5; CDR3aa: CASSLRGTQETQYF; CDR3nt: TGTGCCAGCTCACTCAGGGGAACTCAAGAGACCCAGTACTTC
d_gene: TRBD1; v_gene: TRBV6-5; abundance: NA; j_gene: TRBJ1-2; CDR3aa: CASRVTGEGGYTF; CDR3nt: TGTGCCAGCAGGGTAACAGGGGAGGGTGGCTACACCTTC
d_gene: NA; v_gene: TRBV18; abundance: once; j_gene: TRBJ1-5; CDR3aa: CASSSYSNQPQHF; CDR3nt: TGTGCCAGCTCAAGTTATAGCAATCAGCCCCAGCATTTT
d_gene: NA; v_gene: TRBV7-6; abundance: NA; j_gene: TRBJ2-3; CDR3aa: CASSLGGADTQYF; CDR3nt: TGTGCCAGCAGCTTAGGGGGGGCAGATACGCAGTATTTT
d_gene: NA; v_gene: TRBV5-8; abundance: few; j_gene: TRBJ2-2; CDR3aa: CASSFFRQGTGTNTGELFF; CDR3nt: TGTGCCAGCAGCTTTTTCCGGCAAGGAACGGGTACGAACACCGGGGAGCTGTTTTTT
d_gene: TRBD2; v_gene: TRBV14; abundance: NA; j_gene: TRBJ2-7; CDR3aa: CASSQLPGLAGGPYEQYF; CDR3nt: TGTGCCAGCAGCCAACTCCCGGGACTAGCGGGAGGTCCCTACGAGCAGTACTTC
d_gene: NA; v_gene: TRBV27; abundance: NA; j_gene: TRBJ1-1; CDR3aa: CASIPRGAQGTEAFF; CDR3nt: TGTGCCAGCATCCCTCGGGGGGCGCAGGGCACTGAAGCTTTCTTT
d_gene: NA; v_gene: TRBV29-1; abundance: NA; j_gene: TRBJ2-5; CDR3aa: CSAPRGDGETQYF; CDR3nt: TGCAGCGCACCGAGGGGGGATGGGGAGACCCAGTACTTC
d_gene: TRBD1; v_gene: TRBV11-2; abundance: NA; j_gene: TRBJ1-1; CDR3aa: CASSLETGRRTEAFF; CDR3nt: TGTGCCAGCAGCTTAGAGACAGGGCGCAGGACTGAAGCTTTCTTT
d_gene: TRBD2; v_gene: TRBV27; abundance: once; j_gene: TRBJ2-2; CDR3aa: CASSHSGTSGGYTGELFF; CDR3nt: TGTGCCAGCAGTCACTCCGGGACTAGCGGGGGATACACCGGGGAGCTGTTTTTT
d_gene: TRBD1; v_gene: TRBV4-1; abundance: NA; j_gene: TRBJ2-7; CDR3aa: CASSLGPGQASYEQYF; CDR3nt: TGCGCCAGCAGCCTCGGACCGGGACAGGCCTCCTACGAGCAGTACTTC
d_gene: NA; v_gene: TRBV18; abundance: NA; j_gene: TRBJ2-7; CDR3aa: CASSPPGLTYEQYF; CDR3nt: TGTGCCAGCTCACCACCGGGACTTACCTACGAGCAGTACTTC
d_gene: NA; v_gene: TRBV2; abundance: NA; j_gene: TRBJ1-3; CDR3aa: CASREGRRSGNTIYF; CDR3nt: TGTGCCAGCAGGGAAGGACGCCGCTCTGGAAACACCATATATTTT
d_gene: NA; v_gene: TRBV7-2; abundance: NA; j_gene: TRBJ1-1; CDR3aa: CASSVFRGAGTEAFF; CDR3nt: TGTGCCAGCAGCGTATTCAGGGGAGCTGGGACTGAAGCTTTCTTT
d_gene: NA; v_gene: TRBV9; abundance: NA; j_gene: TRBJ1-2; CDR3aa: CASSGQENYGYTF; CDR3nt: TGTGCCAGCAGCGGACAGGAGAACTATGGCTACACCTTC
d_gene: NA; v_gene: TRBV28; abundance: NA; j_gene: TRBJ1-5; CDR3aa: CASSLGVGPINQPQHF; CDR3nt: TGTGCCAGCAGTTTAGGCGTGGGACCGATCAATCAGCCCCAGCATTTT
d_gene: TRBD1; v_gene: TRBV7-2; abundance: NA; j_gene: TRBJ2-7; CDR3aa: CASSLEGTGSYEQYF; CDR3nt: TGTGCCAGCAGCTTAGAAGGGACAGGATCCTACGAGCAGTACTTC
d_gene: NA; v_gene: TRBV11-3; abundance: NA; j_gene: TRBJ1-1; CDR3aa: CASSLRRVGQAFF; CDR3nt: TGTGCCAGCAGCTTGCGGCGGGTGGGACAAGCTTTCTTT
d_gene: NA; v_gene: TRBV19; abundance: NA; j_gene: TRBJ1-2; CDR3aa: CASSIKSGGQTWTYGYTF; CDR3nt: TGTGCCAGTAGTATTAAGTCGGGCGGACAGACCTGGACCTATGGCTACACCTTC
d_gene: TRBD2; v_gene: TRBV19; abundance: NA; j_gene: TRBJ2-5; CDR3aa: CASSGTSAQQTQYF; CDR3nt: TGTGCCAGTAGTGGGACTAGCGCCCAGCAGACCCAGTACTTC
d_gene: NA; v_gene: TRBV28; abundance: NA; j_gene: TRBJ2-3; CDR3aa: CASSFQPPGTDTQYF; CDR3nt: TGTGCCAGCAGTTTTCAACCTCCCGGCACAGATACGCAGTATTTT